The present entry profiles one T cell receptor (beta chain) with its context. These data originate in a study of blood T cell repertoires in COVID-19. Germline V gene lookup returns CDR1 SGHDN and CDR2 FVKESK. Trimming took off 0 bases at V and 6 bases at J, with 17 bases between the two ends. The CDR3 is 16 amino acids. Per the authors' pipeline: Amplifying reference gene primers gave estimates of nucleated cell counts. The data were produced by immunoSEQ multiplex PCR, yet TCRdb's version contains in-frame clones alone and is incomplete. V and J calls plus clone size are reproduced from that table; the DNA served to infer D and trimming. The data show some 160,000 clones, approximately 88% seen once.

This chain joins TRBV14 and TRBJ1-2, with D tentatively TRBD1 (6 bases). The sample comprised peripheral blood. The sequence came from a man between 60 and 70 years old with acute or convalescent COVID-19. CDR3 loop: CASSQDGEQGWNGYTF. The CDR3 DNA follows: TGTGCCAGCAGCCAAGATGGGGAACAGGGATGGAATGGCTACACCTTC.